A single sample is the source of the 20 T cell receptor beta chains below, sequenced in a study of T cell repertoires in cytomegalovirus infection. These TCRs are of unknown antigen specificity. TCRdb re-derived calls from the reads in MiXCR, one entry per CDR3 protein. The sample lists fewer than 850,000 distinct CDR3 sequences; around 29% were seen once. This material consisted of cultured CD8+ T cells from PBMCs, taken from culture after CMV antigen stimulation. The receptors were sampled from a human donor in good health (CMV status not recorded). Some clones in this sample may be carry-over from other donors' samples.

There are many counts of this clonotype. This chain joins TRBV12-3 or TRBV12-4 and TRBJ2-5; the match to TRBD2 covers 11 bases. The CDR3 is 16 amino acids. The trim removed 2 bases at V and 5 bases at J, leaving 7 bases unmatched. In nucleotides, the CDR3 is TGTGCCAGCAGTTTAATCCTAGCGGGGGGAATTGAGACCCAGTACTTC. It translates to CASSLILAGGIETQYF.

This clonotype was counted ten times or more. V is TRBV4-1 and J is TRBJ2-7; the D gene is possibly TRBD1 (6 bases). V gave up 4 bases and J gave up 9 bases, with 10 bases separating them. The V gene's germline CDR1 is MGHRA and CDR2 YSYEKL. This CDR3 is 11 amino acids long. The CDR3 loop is CASSRGTMQYF. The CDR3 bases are TGCGCCAGCAGCCGGGGGACAATGCAGTACTTC.

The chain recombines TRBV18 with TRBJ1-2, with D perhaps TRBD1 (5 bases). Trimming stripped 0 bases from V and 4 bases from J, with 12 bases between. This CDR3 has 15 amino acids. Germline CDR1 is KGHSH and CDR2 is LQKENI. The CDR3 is CASSPPGQAFYGYTF. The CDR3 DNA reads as TGTGCCAGCTCACCACCGGGGCAGGCCTTCTATGGCTACACCTTC.

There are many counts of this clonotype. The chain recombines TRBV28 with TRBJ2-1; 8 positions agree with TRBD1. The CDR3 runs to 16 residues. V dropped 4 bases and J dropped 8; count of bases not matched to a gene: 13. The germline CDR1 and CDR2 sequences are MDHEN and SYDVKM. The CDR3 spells CASSSQPGGAVDEQFF. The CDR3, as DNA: TGTGCCAGCAGTTCCCAACCAGGGGGCGCCGTCGATGAGCAGTTCTTC.

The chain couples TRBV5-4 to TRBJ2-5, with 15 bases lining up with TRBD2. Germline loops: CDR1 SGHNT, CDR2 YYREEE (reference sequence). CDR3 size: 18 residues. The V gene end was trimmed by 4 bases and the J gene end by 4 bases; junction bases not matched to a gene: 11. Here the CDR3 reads CASSSTGTSGGMAETQYF. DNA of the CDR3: TGTGCCAGCAGCAGTACCGGGACTAGCGGGGGGATGGCAGAGACCCAGTACTTC.

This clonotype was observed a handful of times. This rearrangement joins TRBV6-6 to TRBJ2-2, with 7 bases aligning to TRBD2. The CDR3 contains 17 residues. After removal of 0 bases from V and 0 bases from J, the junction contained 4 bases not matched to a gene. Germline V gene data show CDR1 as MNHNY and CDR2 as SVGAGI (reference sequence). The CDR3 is CASSYSLAASNTGELFF. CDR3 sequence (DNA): TGTGCCAGCAGTTACTCGCTAGCGGCTTCGAACACCGGGGAGCTGTTTTTT.

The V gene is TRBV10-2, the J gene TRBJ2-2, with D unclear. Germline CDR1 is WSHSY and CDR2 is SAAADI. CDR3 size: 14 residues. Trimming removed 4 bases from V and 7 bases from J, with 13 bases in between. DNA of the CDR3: TGCGCCAGCAGTGTAGTAGGGTTGGTCGGGGAGCTGTTTTTT. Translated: CASSVVGLVGELFF.

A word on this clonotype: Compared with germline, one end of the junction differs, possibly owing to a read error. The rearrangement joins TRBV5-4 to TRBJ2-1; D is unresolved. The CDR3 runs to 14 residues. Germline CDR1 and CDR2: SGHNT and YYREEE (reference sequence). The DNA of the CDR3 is TGTGCCAGCATCTTGGAAGGTTTGCACAATGAGCAGTTCTTC. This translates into CASILEGLHNEQFF.

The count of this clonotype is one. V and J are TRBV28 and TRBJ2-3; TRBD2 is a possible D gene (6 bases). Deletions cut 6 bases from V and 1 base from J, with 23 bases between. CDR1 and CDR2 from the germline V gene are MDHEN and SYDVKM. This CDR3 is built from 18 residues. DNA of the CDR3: TGTGCCAGCAGGTTAGGATCTTTAGCGGCCTACCGCACAGATACGCAGTATTTT. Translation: CASRLGSLAAYRTDTQYF. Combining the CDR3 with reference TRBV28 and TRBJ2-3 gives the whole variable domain DVKVTQSSRYLVKRTGEKVFLECVQDMDHENMFWYRQDPGLGLRLIYFSYDVKMKEKGDIPEGYSVSREKKERFSLILESASTNQTSMYLCASRLGSLAAYRTDTQYFGPGTRLTVL.

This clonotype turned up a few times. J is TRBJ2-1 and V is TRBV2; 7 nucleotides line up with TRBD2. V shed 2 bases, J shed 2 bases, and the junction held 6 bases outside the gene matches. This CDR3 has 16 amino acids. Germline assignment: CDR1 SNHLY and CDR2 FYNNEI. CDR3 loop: CASSERGAGPYNEQFF. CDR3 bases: TGTGCCAGCAGTGAAAGGGGAGCGGGGCCCTACAATGAGCAGTTCTTC.

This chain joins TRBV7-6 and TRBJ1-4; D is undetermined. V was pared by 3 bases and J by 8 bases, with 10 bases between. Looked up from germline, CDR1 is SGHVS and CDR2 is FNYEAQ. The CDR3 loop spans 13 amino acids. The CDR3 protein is CASSFPRGEKLFF. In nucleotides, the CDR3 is TGTGCCAGCAGCTTTCCCAGAGGGGAAAAACTGTTTTTT.

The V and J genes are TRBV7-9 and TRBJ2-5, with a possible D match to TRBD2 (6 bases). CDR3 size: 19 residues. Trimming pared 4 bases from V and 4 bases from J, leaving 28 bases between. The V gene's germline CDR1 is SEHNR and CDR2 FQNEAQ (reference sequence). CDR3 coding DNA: TGTGCCAGCAGCTCCATAAGACCCCAGGGAGGCCTGAGGGGAGAGACCCAGTACTTC. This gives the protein CASSSIRPQGGLRGETQYF.

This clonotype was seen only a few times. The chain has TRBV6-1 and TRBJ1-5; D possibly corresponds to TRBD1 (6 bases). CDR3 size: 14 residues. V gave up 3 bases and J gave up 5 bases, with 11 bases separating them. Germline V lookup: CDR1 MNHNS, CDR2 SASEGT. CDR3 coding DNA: TGTGCCAGCAGTGAGGGACACTACTATCAGCCCCAGCATTTT. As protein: CASSEGHYYQPQHF.

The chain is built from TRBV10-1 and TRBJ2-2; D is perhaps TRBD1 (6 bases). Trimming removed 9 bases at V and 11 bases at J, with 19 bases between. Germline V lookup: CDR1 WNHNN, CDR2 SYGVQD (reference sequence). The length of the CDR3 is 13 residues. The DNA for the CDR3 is TGCGCCAGGCTGACAGGCGCTGAAGTCGAGCTGTTTTTT. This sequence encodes CARLTGAEVELFF.

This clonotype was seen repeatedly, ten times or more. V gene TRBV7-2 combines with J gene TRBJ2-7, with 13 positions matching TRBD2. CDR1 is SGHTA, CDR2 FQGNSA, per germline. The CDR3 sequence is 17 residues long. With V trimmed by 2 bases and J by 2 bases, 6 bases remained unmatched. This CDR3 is CASSLSPLAGGPYEQYF. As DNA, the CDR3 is TGTGCCAGCAGCTTAAGTCCACTAGCGGGGGGGCCCTACGAGCAGTACTTC.

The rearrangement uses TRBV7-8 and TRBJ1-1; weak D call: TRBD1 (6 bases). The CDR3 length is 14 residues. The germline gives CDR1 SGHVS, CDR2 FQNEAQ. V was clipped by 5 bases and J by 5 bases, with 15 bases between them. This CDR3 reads CASSLYRDQTEAFF. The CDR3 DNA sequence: TGTGCCAGCAGCCTTTACAGGGACCAGACTGAAGCTTTCTTT.

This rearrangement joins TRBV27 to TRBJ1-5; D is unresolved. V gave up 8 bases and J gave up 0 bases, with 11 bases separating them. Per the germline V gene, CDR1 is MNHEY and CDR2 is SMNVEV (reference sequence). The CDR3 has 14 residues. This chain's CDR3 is CASAGIDSNQPQHF. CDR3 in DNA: TGTGCCAGCGCCGGGATCGATAGCAATCAGCCCCAGCATTTT.

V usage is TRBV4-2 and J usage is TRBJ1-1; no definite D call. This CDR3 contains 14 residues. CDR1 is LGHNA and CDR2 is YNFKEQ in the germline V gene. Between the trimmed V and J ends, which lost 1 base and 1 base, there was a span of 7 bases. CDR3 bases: TGTGCCAGCAGCCAAGTCGCGGGGAACACTGAAGCTTTCTTT. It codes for CASSQVAGNTEAFF.

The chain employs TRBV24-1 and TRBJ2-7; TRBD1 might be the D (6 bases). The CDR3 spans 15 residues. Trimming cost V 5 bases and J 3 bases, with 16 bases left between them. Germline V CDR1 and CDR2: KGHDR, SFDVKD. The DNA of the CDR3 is TGTGCCACCAGTGGAAATGGGGACAACTACTACGAGCAGTACTTC. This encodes CATSGNGDNYYEQYF.

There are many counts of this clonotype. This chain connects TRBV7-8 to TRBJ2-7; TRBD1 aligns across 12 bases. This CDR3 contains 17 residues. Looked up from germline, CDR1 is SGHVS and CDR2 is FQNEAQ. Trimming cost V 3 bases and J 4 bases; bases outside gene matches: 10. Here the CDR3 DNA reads TGTGCCAGCAGCTTGCTACCGGGACAGGGGGCGCGTTACGAGCAGTACGTC. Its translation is CASSLLPGQGARYEQYV.